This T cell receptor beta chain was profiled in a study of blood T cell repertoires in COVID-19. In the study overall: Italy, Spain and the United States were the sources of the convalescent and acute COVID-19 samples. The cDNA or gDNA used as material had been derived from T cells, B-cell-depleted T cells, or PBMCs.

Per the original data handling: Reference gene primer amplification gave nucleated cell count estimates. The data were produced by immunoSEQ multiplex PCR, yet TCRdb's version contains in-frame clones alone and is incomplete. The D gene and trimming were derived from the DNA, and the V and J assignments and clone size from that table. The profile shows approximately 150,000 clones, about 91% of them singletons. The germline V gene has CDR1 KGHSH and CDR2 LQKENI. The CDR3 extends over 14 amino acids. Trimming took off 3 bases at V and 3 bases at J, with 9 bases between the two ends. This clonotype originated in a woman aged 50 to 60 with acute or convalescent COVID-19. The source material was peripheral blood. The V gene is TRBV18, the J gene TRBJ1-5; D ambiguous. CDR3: CASSPNSYNQPQHF. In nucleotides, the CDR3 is TGTGCCAGCTCACCCAACAGTTACAATCAGCCCCAGCATTTT.